This T cell receptor beta chain appears in the sequencing data of a study of cytomegalovirus exposure and HLA in healthy donors. General observations from the study: Near-uniform donor sequencing depth was presumed by presence/absence analyses. The study dropped some indistinguishable V segments, TRBV6-2 and TRBV6-3 among them.

PCR was performed using 60 Vbeta and 13 Jbeta primers. The assay was immunoSEQ multiplex PCR, and TCRdb's table has in-frame clones only and misses some. The table shows more than 150,000 clones, with roughly three quarters occurring only once. This CDR3 is built from 13 residues. V was clipped by 3 bases and J by 5 bases, with 10 bases between them. Germline V gives CDR1 KGHSH, CDR2 LQKENI. Comments on this clone: Its target is unknown.

The sample was PBMCs. The chain joins TRBV18 to TRBJ1-2; D is ambiguous. This TCR was sampled from a woman in her 40s in good health and CMV-seropositive. CDR3 sequence reads: CASSPGFTYGYTF. Written as DNA, the CDR3 is TGTGCCAGCTCACCGGGCTTCACTTATGGCTACACCTTC.